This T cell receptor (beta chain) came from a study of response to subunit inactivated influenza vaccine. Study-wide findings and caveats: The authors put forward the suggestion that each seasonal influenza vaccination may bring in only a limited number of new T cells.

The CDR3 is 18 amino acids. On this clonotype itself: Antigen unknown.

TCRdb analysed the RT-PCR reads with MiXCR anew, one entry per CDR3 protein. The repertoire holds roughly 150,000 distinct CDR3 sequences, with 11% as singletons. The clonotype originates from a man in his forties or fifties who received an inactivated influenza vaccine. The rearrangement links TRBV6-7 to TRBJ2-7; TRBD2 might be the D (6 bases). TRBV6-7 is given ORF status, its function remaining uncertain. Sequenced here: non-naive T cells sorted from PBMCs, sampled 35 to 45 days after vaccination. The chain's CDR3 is CTCSLYEIWGTGAYEQYF. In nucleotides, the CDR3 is TGTACCTGCAGTTTATATGAGATATGGGGGACGGGGGCCTACGAGCAGTACTTC.